These 29 T cell receptor beta chains were sequenced from one sample in a study of CD8+ T cells in alopecia areata. The treatment denotes: oral pan-JAK inhibitor, 5-10 mg twice daily. Extraction and reverse transcription of RNA yielded cDNA as the sequencing template. Assay used: immunoSEQ multiplex PCR; TCRdb lists only in-frame clones, some missing. The sample shows about 110,000 clones, around 50% of them seen only once. The material sequenced was CD8+ T cells sorted from blood, taken at week 24, from a patient treated with tofacitinib. These receptors originate from a human donor with alopecia areata.

The V gene is TRBV6-5, the J gene TRBJ1-4, with TRBD1 identical over 8 bases. CDR3 length: 14 amino acids. V lost 3 bases, J lost 7 bases, and 4 bases stayed unmatched. Germline-derived CDR1 and CDR2 are MNHEY and SVGAGI. DNA for the CDR3: TGTGCCAGCAGTTATCAGGGGGCCACTGAAAAACTGTTTTTT. It yields the protein CASSYQGATEKLFF.

CDR3 loop: CASSFLGGSDTQYF. The CDR3 DNA sequence: TGTGCCAGCAGCTTTTTGGGGGGCTCAGATACGCAGTATTTT. This chain connects TRBV11-2 to TRBJ2-3; D possibly matches TRBD1 or TRBD2 (6 bases each). Germline loops: CDR1 SGHAT, CDR2 FQNNGV. The CDR3 covers 14 residues. Trimming left V 3 bases short and J 4 bases short, with 11 bases between.

V is TRBV9 and J is TRBJ1-6; D unclear. Trimming removed 0 bases at V and 6 bases at J, with 7 bases between. Per germline, CDR1 SGDLS and CDR2 YYNGEE. This CDR3 spans 14 amino acids. DNA for the CDR3: TGTGCCAGCAGCGTAGCTCAACTTAATTCACCCCTCCACTTT. Translating gives CASSVAQLNSPLHF.

The V and J genes are TRBV30 and TRBJ2-7; 9 nucleotides line up with TRBD1. The CDR3 is made up of 11 amino acids. CDR1 GTSNPN and CDR2 SVGIG come from the germline V gene (reference sequence). Unmatched junction bases numbered 5, after V lost 1 base and J lost 13 bases. CDR3 nucleotide sequence: TGTGCCTGGAGTGCCGGGACAGGGTGCTACTTC. It encodes CAWSAGTGCYF.

The chain is built from TRBV27 and TRBJ2-3; either TRBD1 or TRBD2 may fit D (5 bases each). The V end was cut by 1 base, the J end by 0 bases, with 11 bases between. The CDR3 has 16 amino acids. Germline CDR1 reads MNHEY; CDR2 reads SMNVEV (reference sequence). CDR3 loop: CASSLFGDPSTDTQYF. CDR3 nucleotide sequence: TGTGCCAGCAGTTTATTTGGGGACCCAAGCACAGATACGCAGTATTTT.

The genes are TRBV7-3 and TRBJ2-1, with 7 bases matching TRBD1. This CDR3 spans 16 amino acids. V shed 2 bases, J shed 4 bases, and the junction held 8 bases outside the gene matches. Germline CDR1 reads SGHTA; CDR2 reads FQGTGA. The CDR3 protein is CASSLSPGQRYNEQFF. CDR3 in DNA: TGTGCCAGCAGCTTATCTCCGGGACAGAGGTACAATGAGCAGTTCTTC.

The chain carries TRBV6-5 and TRBJ2-7; TRBD1 or TRBD2 may be the D gene (5 bases each). V was trimmed by 2 bases and J by 4 bases, leaving 6 bases between them. Germline CDR1 is MNHEY and CDR2 is SVGAGI. The CDR3 length is 12 residues. CDR3: CASSYEGYEQYF. The DNA of the CDR3 is TGTGCCAGCAGTTACGAGGGGTACGAGCAGTACTTC.

The chain employs TRBV27 and TRBJ2-7; TRBD1 aligns across 8 bases. Losses at the gene ends were 2 bases for V and 2 bases for J; bases not matched to a gene: 5. The CDR3 runs to 15 residues. The germline CDR1 and CDR2 sequences are MNHEY and SMNVEV (reference sequence). DNA of the CDR3: TGTGCCAGCAGTTTAGGGGCAGGGGGCACCTACGAGCAGTACTTC. This gives the protein CASSLGAGGTYEQYF.

The V call is TRBV27, the J call TRBJ1-5; 9 bases fit TRBD1. The length of the CDR3 is 17 residues. The V gene's germline CDR1 is MNHEY and CDR2 SMNVEV (reference sequence). Trimming removed 5 bases from V and 0 bases from J; junction bases left unmatched: 8. CDR3 bases: TGTGCCAGCAGTCCGGGGACAGGGCCCTATAGCAATCAGCCCCAGCATTTT. It translates to CASSPGTGPYSNQPQHF.

This chain connects TRBV30 to TRBJ1-1; D unresolved. V was clipped by 0 bases and J by 5 bases, with 7 bases between them. CDR3 length: 12 amino acids. The V gene's germline CDR1 is GTSNPN and CDR2 SVGIG (reference sequence). Here the CDR3 reads CAWSVRSTEAFF. In DNA form, the CDR3 reads TGTGCCTGGAGTGTAAGGTCTACTGAAGCTTTCTTT.

In this sample, this clone turned up a few times. This CDR3 is CATSNRDNYEQYF. Written as DNA, the CDR3 is TGTGCCACCAGTAACCGGGACAACTACGAGCAGTACTTC. This chain connects TRBV15 to TRBJ2-7; TRBD1 is a possible D gene (6 bases). CDR3 size: 13 residues. CDR1 and CDR2 (germline): LNHNV, YYDKDF (reference sequence). V was clipped by 6 bases and J by 3 bases, with 12 bases between them. Full variable domain (outside the CDR3, taken from reference TRBV15 and TRBJ2-7): DAMVIQNPRYQVTQFGKPVTLSCSQTLNHNVMYWYQQKSSQAPKLLFHYYDKDFNNEADTPDNFQSRRPNTSFCFLDIRSPGLGDTAMYLCATSNRDNYEQYFGPGTRLTVT.

This clone has only a few counts. The gene calls are TRBV7-8 and TRBJ2-7; 8 bases line up with TRBD1. The CDR3 loop spans 15 amino acids. Germline assignment: CDR1 SGHVS and CDR2 FQNEAQ. The trim removed 3 bases at V and 2 bases at J, leaving 6 bases unmatched. The CDR3 loop reads CASSLGQAVPYEQYF. The CDR3 DNA sequence: TGTGCCAGCAGCTTGGGACAGGCAGTTCCCTACGAGCAGTACTTC.

The table lists this clone with a few counts. The chain employs TRBV6-5 and TRBJ1-1, with a weak D call TRBD1 (5 bases). Germline lookup yields CDR1 MNHEY and CDR2 SVGAGI. The CDR3 spans 16 residues. Trimming took off 1 base at V and 1 base at J, with 13 bases between the two ends. This CDR3 reads CASSYFQGVRNTEAFF. The DNA of the CDR3 is TGTGCCAGCAGTTACTTCCAGGGAGTGAGGAACACTGAAGCTTTCTTT.

The chain uses TRBV7-7 and TRBJ2-2, with D unresolved. Per germline, CDR1 SSHAT and CDR2 FNYEAQ (reference sequence). The CDR3 totals 13 residues. V was shortened by 3 bases and J by 5 bases, with 7 bases between the two germline ends. The CDR3 DNA reads TGTGCCAGCAGCTTCTCGTTTACCGGGGAGCTGTTTTTT. It codes for CASSFSFTGELFF.

This clone was found a few times. J is TRBJ2-1 and V is TRBV29-1; 8 bases fit TRBD1. CDR1 is SQVTM and CDR2 is ANQGSEA in the germline V gene. The length of the CDR3 is 14 residues. The trim removed 7 bases at V and 0 bases at J, leaving 5 bases unmatched. The CDR3 DNA sequence: TGCAGCGCTAGGACAGGGAGCTCCTACAATGAGCAGTTCTTC. Translated: CSARTGSSYNEQFF.

The chain combines TRBV6-1 with TRBJ2-3; the D gene is possibly TRBD1 (5 bases). This CDR3 has 16 residues. V was pared by 2 bases and J by 2 bases, with 14 bases between. CDR1 MNHNS and CDR2 SASEGT come from the germline V gene. CDR3 nucleotide sequence: TGTGCCAGCAGTGAACTTCTAGGGGCGTCCACAGATACGCAGTATTTT. This encodes CASSELLGASTDTQYF.

V usage is TRBV9 and J usage is TRBJ1-1; D perhaps matches TRBD1 (5 bases). Looked up from germline, CDR1 is SGDLS and CDR2 is YYNGEE. This CDR3 contains 16 residues. Deletions cut 2 bases from V and 7 bases from J, with 21 bases between. CDR3 sequence (DNA): TGTGCCAGCAGCGTTTATGACAGCCGACTCGGGAATGAAGCTTTCTTT. Protein sequence: CASSVYDSRLGNEAFF.

This sequence joins TRBV7-9 and TRBJ1-5; D may be TRBD1 (5 bases). The CDR3 has 15 amino acids. V lost 5 bases and J lost 0, with 11 bases in between. Germline CDR1 SEHNR, CDR2 FQNEAQ (reference sequence). The CDR3 loop is CASSEGTDSNQPQHF. In nucleotides, the CDR3 is TGTGCCAGCAGCGAAGGGACCGATAGCAATCAGCCCCAGCATTTT. Full variable domain (rest looked up from reference TRBV7-9 and TRBJ1-5): DTGVSQNPRHKITKRGQNVTFRCDPISEHNRLYWYRQTLGQGPEFLTYFQNEAQLEKSRLLSDRFSAERPKGSFSTLEIQRTEQGDSAMYLCASSEGTDSNQPQHFGDGTRLSIL.

This clone was counted once. The chain employs TRBV1 and TRBJ1-5. TRBV1 is assigned pseudogene status. The CDR3 totals 20 residues. The CDR3 sequence: CTSSQDLVNGVAYSNQPQHF. The DNA of the CDR3 is TGCACCAGCAGCCAAGATTTAGTCAACGGGGTGGCTTATAGCAATCAGCCCCAGCATTTT.

A few counts support this clone. The chain employs TRBV2 and TRBJ1-6; 7 bases align to TRBD1. V shed 1 base and J 7 bases; nucleotides not matched to a gene: 1. CDR3 length: 14 amino acids. Germline V lookup: CDR1 SNHLY, CDR2 FYNNEI. The CDR3 reads CASSEEQGNSPLHF. CDR3 DNA sequence: TGTGCCAGCAGTGAAGAACAGGGGAATTCACCCCTCCACTTT. The whole variable domain, filled in from reference TRBV2 and TRBJ1-6, reads EPEVTQTPSHQVTQMGQEVILRCVPISNHLYFYWYRQILGQKVEFLVSFYNNEISEKSEIFDDQFSVERPDGSNFTLKIRSTKLEDSAMYFCASSEEQGNSPLHFGNGTRLTVT.

The V gene is TRBV9, the J gene TRBJ1-4; possible D gene TRBD1, 6 bases. The CDR3 covers 14 residues. The V gene lost 2 bases and the J gene lost 4 bases, with 9 bases spanning the gap. Germline lookup yields CDR1 SGDLS and CDR2 YYNGEE. CDR3 sequence: CASSVGQYNEKLFF. CDR3 nucleotides: TGTGCCAGCAGCGTTGGACAGTATAATGAAAAACTGTTTTTT. Based on the CDR3 plus reference TRBV9 and TRBJ1-4, the full variable domain is DSGVTQTPKHLITATGQRVTLRCSPRSGDLSVYWYQQSLDQGLQFLIQYYNGEERAKGNILERFSAQQFPDLHSELNLSSLELGDSALYFCASSVGQYNEKLFFGSGTQLSVL.

The rearrangement joins TRBV7-2 to TRBJ2-7, with D possibly TRBD1 on 5 matching bases. CDR3 size: 16 residues. Per the germline V gene, CDR1 is SGHTA and CDR2 is FQGNSA. V lost 0 bases and J lost 2, with 14 bases in between. For the CDR3, the DNA is TGTGCCAGCAGCTTAGCGCGTCCGGACACAGCCTACGAGCAGTACTTC. Encoded protein: CASSLARPDTAYEQYF.

This clone occurred a few times. The V call is TRBV6-4, the J call TRBJ2-1; TRBD2 matches 9 bases. Germline V lookup: CDR1 MRHNA, CDR2 SNTAGT. J was trimmed by 7 bases and V by 0 bases; bases with no gene match: 1. There are 14 residues in the CDR3. CDR3 DNA sequence: TGTGCCAGCAGTGACTCGCGGGGGGGAAATGAGCAGTTCTTC. Its translation is CASSDSRGGNEQFF.

This clone was seen a few times. The chain couples TRBV13 to TRBJ2-7, with a tentative D call TRBD2 (6 bases). Germline CDR1 and CDR2: PRHDT and FYEKMQ (reference sequence). Trimming cost V 2 bases and J 6 bases, with 11 bases left between them. The CDR3 is 13 residues long. The CDR3 here is CASSLKGLREQYF. CDR3 DNA: TGTGCCAGCAGCTTAAAGGGACTCCGCGAGCAGTACTTC.

This clone appeared a single time. The V call is TRBV30, the J call TRBJ1-2; a weak D match, TRBD1 (6 bases). The CDR3 spans 15 residues. Germline loops: CDR1 GTSNPN, CDR2 SVGIG (reference sequence). Trimming pared 4 bases from V and 0 bases from J, leaving 15 bases between. The CDR3 is CAWTDSHETNYGYTF. The CDR3 DNA is TGTGCCTGGACGGACAGTCATGAAACTAACTATGGCTACACCTTC.

This clone was observed once. This sequence joins TRBV25-1 and TRBJ2-1, with D hard to call. This CDR3 is built from 11 residues. Germline lookup yields CDR1 MGHDK and CDR2 SYGVNS. Trimming removed 10 bases at V and 4 bases at J, with 8 bases between. CDR3 sequence reads: CATAVYNEQFF. The CDR3 DNA follows: TGTGCCACCGCAGTATACAATGAGCAGTTCTTC.

This rearrangement joins TRBV11-1 to TRBJ1-1, with no clear D. The length of the CDR3 is 15 residues. CDR1 is SGHAT, CDR2 FQDESV, per germline (reference sequence). With 8 bases removed from V and 1 base from J, the gap between germline ends came to 17 bases. The CDR3 sequence: CASAKRLSRNTEAFF. Written as DNA, the CDR3 is TGTGCCAGCGCCAAGAGGCTCAGTCGGAACACTGAAGCTTTCTTT. The full variable domain, rest sourced from reference TRBV11-1 and TRBJ1-1, is EAEVAQSPRYKITEKSQAVAFWCDPISGHATLYWYRQILGQGPELLVQFQDESVVDDSQLPKDRFSAERLKGVDSTLKIQPAELGDSAMYLCASAKRLSRNTEAFFGQGTRLTVV.

The table lists this clone with a few counts. The rearrangement uses TRBV9 and TRBJ1-6, with TRBD1 matching 9 bases. CDR3 length: 15 residues. The J segment lost 13 bases and the V segment lost 3 bases, leaving 11 bases of the junction unmatched. CDR1 is SGDLS, CDR2 YYNGEE, per germline. The DNA of the CDR3 is TGTGCCAGCAGCGAGTCCGGGACAGGGAGAACTCCCCTCCACTTT. This gives the protein CASSESGTGRTPLHF. The full variable domain, its missing parts supplied by reference TRBV9 and TRBJ1-6, is DSGVTQTPKHLITATGQRVTLRCSPRSGDLSVYWYQQSLDQGLQFLIQYYNGEERAKGNILERFSAQQFPDLHSELNLSSLELGDSALYFCASSESGTGRTPLHFGNGTRLTVT.

The chain has TRBV5-1 and TRBJ1-4; 7 bases fit TRBD1. From germline, CDR1 is SGHRS and CDR2 YFSETQ. V dropped 3 bases and J dropped 1; count of bases not matched to a gene: 9. The CDR3 covers 17 residues. The chain's CDR3 is CASSSHRTGVTNEKLFF. Written as DNA, the CDR3 is TGCGCCAGCAGCTCCCACAGGACAGGCGTAACTAATGAAAAACTGTTTTTT.